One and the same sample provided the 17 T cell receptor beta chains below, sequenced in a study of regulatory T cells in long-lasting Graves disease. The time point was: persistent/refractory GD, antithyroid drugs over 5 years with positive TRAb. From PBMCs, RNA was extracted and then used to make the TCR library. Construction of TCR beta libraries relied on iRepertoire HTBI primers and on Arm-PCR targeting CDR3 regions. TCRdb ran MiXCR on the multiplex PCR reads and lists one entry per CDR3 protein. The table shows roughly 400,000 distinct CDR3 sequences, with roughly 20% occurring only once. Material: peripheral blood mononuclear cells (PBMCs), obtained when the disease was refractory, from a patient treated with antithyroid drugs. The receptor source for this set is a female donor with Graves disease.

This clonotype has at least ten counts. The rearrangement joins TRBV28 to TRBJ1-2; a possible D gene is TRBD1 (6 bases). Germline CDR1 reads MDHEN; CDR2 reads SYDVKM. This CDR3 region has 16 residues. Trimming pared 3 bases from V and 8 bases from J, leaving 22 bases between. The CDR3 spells CASSLYQGRILGGYTF. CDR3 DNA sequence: TGTGCCAGCAGTTTGTACCAGGGGCGGATACTTGGCGGCTACACCTTC.

This CDR3 is CASSQERENTGELFF. CDR3 DNA: TGTGCCAGCAGCCAAGAGCGGGAGAACACCGGGGAGCTGTTTTTT. The chain combines TRBV14 with TRBJ2-2, with D perhaps matching TRBD2 (6 bases). V lost 0 bases, J lost 1 base, and 6 bases lay in between. The CDR3 runs to 15 residues. CDR1 and CDR2 (germline): SGHDN, FVKESK.

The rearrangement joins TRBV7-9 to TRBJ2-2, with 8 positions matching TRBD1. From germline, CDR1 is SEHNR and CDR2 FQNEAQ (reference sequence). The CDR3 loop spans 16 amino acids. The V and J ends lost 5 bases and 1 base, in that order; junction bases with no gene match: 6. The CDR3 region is CASSIRQGLNTGELFF. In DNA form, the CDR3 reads TGTGCCAGCAGCATAAGACAGGGGTTGAACACCGGGGAGCTGTTTTTT.

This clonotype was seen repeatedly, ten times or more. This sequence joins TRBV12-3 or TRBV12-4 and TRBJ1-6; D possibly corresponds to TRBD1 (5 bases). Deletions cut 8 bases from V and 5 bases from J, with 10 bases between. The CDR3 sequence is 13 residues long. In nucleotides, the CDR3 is TGTGCCAGCGGCAGGGTAGATAATTCACCCCTCCACTTT. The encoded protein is CASGRVDNSPLHF.

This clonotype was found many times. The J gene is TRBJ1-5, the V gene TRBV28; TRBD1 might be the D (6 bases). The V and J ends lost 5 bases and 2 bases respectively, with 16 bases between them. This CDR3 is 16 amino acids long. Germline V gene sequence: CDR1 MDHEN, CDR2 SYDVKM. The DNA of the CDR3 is TGTGCCAGCAGTAGAGGGACATTTTTCGGCAATCAGCCCCAGCATTTT. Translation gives CASSRGTFFGNQPQHF.

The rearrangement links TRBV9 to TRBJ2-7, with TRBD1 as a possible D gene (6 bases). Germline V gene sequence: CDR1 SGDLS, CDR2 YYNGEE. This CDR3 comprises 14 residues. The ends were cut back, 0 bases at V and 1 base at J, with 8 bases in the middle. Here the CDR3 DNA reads TGTGCCAGCAGCGTAGAGGACAGTTCCTACGAGCAGTACTTC. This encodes CASSVEDSSYEQYF.

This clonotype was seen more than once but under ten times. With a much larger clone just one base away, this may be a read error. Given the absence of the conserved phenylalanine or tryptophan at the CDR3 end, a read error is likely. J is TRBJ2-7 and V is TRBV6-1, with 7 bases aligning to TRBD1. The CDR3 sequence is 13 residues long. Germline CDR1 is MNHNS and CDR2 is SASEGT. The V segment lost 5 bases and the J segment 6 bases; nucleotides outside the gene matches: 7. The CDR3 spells CASSRQGLFEQYL. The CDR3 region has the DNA TGTGCCAGCAGTCGACAGGGTCTCTTCGAGCAGTACCTC.

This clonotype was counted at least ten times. CDR3 region: CASTPTGVSHEQYF. The CDR3, as DNA: TGTGCCAGCACCCCGACAGGGGTTTCCCACGAGCAGTACTTC. This rearrangement joins TRBV28 to TRBJ2-7; TRBD1 matches 8 bases. Trimming removed 7 bases from V and 5 bases from J; junction bases left unmatched: 10. CDR3 length: 14 amino acids. Looked up from germline, CDR1 is MDHEN and CDR2 is SYDVKM. Full variable domain (outside the CDR3, taken from reference TRBV28 and TRBJ2-7): DVKVTQSSRYLVKRTGEKVFLECVQDMDHENMFWYRQDPGLGLRLIYFSYDVKMKEKGDIPEGYSVSREKKERFSLILESASTNQTSMYLCASTPTGVSHEQYFGPGTRLTVT.

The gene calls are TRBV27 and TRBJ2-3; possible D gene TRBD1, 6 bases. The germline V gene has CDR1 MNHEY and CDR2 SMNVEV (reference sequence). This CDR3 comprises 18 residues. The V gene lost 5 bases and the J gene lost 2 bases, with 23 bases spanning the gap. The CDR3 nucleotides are TGTGCCAGCAGTCTGAGGACAGAACCCTGGGGATTCACAGATACGCAGTATTTT. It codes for CASSLRTEPWGFTDTQYF.

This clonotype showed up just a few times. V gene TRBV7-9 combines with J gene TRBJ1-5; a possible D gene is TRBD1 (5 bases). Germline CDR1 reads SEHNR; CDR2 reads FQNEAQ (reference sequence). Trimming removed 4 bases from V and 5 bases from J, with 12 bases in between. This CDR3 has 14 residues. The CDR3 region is CASSSQGWDQPQHF. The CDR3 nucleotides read TGTGCCAGCAGCTCCCAGGGATGGGATCAGCCCCAGCATTTT. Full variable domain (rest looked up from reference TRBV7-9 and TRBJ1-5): DTGVSQNPRHKITKRGQNVTFRCDPISEHNRLYWYRQTLGQGPEFLTYFQNEAQLEKSRLLSDRFSAERPKGSFSTLEIQRTEQGDSAMYLCASSSQGWDQPQHFGDGTRLSIL.

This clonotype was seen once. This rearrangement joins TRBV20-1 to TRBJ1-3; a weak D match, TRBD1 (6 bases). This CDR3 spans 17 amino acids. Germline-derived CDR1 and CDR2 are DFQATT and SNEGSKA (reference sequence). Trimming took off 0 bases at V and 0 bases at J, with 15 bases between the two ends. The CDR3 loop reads CSARDRGDLSSGNTIYF. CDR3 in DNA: TGCAGTGCTAGAGATAGGGGGGATCTAAGCTCTGGAAACACCATATATTTT.

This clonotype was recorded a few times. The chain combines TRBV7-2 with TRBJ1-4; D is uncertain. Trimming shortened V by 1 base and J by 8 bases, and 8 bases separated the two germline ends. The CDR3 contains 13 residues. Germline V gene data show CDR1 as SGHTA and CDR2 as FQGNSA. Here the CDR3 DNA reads TGTGCCAGCAGCTTAGGGGCCCACGAAAAACTGTTTTTT. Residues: CASSLGAHEKLFF.

This chain's CDR3 is CASSWGLAGYEQYF. In DNA form, the CDR3 reads TGTGCCAGCAGCTGGGGACTAGCGGGGTACGAGCAGTACTTC. J is TRBJ2-7 and V is TRBV7-2; 13 bases match TRBD2. Trimming took 4 bases from V and 4 from J; bases not matched to a gene: 1. Per the germline V gene, CDR1 is SGHTA and CDR2 is FQGNSA. This CDR3 has 14 amino acids.

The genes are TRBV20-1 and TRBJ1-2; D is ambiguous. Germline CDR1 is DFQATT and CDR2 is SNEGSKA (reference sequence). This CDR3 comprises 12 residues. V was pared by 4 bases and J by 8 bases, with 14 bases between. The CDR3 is CSATTAVGGYTF. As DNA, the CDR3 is TGCAGTGCTACCACTGCGGTTGGAGGCTACACCTTC.

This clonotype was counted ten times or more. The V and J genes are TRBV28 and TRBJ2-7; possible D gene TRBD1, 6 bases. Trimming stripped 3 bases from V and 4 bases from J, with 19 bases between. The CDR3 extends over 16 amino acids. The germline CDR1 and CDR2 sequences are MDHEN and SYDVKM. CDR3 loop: CASSLRLQGKGYEQYF. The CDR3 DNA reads TGTGCCAGCAGTTTGAGATTACAGGGTAAAGGATACGAGCAGTACTTC. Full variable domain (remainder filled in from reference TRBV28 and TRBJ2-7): DVKVTQSSRYLVKRTGEKVFLECVQDMDHENMFWYRQDPGLGLRLIYFSYDVKMKEKGDIPEGYSVSREKKERFSLILESASTNQTSMYLCASSLRLQGKGYEQYFGPGTRLTVT.

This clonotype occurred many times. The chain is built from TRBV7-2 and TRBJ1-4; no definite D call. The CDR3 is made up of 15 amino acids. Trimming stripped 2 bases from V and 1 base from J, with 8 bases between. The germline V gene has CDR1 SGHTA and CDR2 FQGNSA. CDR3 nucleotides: TGTGCCAGCAGCTTACGAAGTGGAACTAATGAAAAACTGTTTTTT. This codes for CASSLRSGTNEKLFF.

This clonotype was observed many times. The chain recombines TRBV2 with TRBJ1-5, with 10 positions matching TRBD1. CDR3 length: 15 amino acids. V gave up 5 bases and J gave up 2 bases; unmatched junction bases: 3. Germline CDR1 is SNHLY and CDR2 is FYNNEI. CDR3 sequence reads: CASSPGTGGNQPQHF. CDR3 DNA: TGTGCCAGCAGTCCCGGGACAGGGGGCAATCAGCCCCAGCATTTT.